The 21 T cell receptor beta chains below were found in one sample sequenced in a study of long-term antiretroviral therapy in people with HIV. They ran version v3.0 of the immunoSEQ assay at survey level. Using immunoSEQ multiplex PCR, the repertoire was profiled, and TCRdb retains in-frame clones only, with some absent. The sample holds about 39,000 clones, around nine tenths seen once. The sample consisted of unsorted PBMCs, taken just before starting antiretroviral therapy. The source of these receptors is a young woman with HIV.

This rearrangement joins TRBV9 to TRBJ2-1; tentative D call: TRBD1 (6 bases). The CDR3 length is 13 residues. Germline values: CDR1 SGDLS, CDR2 YYNGEE. Trimming cost V 3 bases and J 7 bases, with 11 bases left between them. The CDR3 region is CASSDREPNEQFF. CDR3 in DNA: TGTGCCAGCAGCGACAGGGAGCCAAATGAGCAGTTCTTC. Looking up the rest from reference TRBV9 and TRBJ2-1 gives the full variable domain: DSGVTQTPKHLITATGQRVTLRCSPRSGDLSVYWYQQSLDQGLQFLIQYYNGEERAKGNILERFSAQQFPDLHSELNLSSLELGDSALYFCASSDREPNEQFFGPGTRLTVL.

J is TRBJ2-2 and V is TRBV19; possibly TRBD1 for D (6 bases). Per germline, CDR1 LNHDA and CDR2 SQIVND (reference sequence). Trimming cost V 7 bases and J 3 bases, with 18 bases left between them. This CDR3 contains 16 residues. DNA of the CDR3: TGTGCCAGTACCGAATACCCCGGACAGTACACCGGGGAGCTGTTTTTT. It codes for CASTEYPGQYTGELFF.

The gene calls are TRBV6-5 and TRBJ1-2, with D possibly being TRBD1 (5 bases). V was pared by 4 bases and J by 8 bases, with 8 bases between. CDR3 length: 11 residues. The germline gives CDR1 MNHEY, CDR2 SVGAGI. The CDR3 DNA is TGTGCCAGCAGTTCAGGGTTGGGCTACACCTTC. Its protein is CASSSGLGYTF.

CDR3 sequence: CASSLSVSAGTGQRKQYF. The CDR3 bases are TGTGCCAGCAGCTTAAGTGTGTCAGCCGGGACAGGGCAAAGGAAGCAGTACTTC. V and J are TRBV7-2 and TRBJ2-7; 9 positions match TRBD1. The CDR3 totals 18 residues. Germline CDR1 reads SGHTA; CDR2 reads FQGNSA. The V gene end was trimmed by 2 bases and the J gene end by 8 bases; junction bases not matched to a gene: 19. Using reference TRBV7-2 and TRBJ2-7 for the parts outside the CDR3, the full variable domain is GAGVSQSPSNKVTEKGKDVELRCDPISGHTALYWYRQSLGQGLEFLIYFQGNSAPDKSGLPSDRFSAERTGGSVSTLTIQRTQQEDSAVYLCASSLSVSAGTGQRKQYFGPGTRLTVT.

The CDR3 DNA follows: TGTGCCAGCAGACGGGACAGGGGCGAGACCCAGTACTTC. Translating gives CASRRDRGETQYF. The gene calls are TRBV28 and TRBJ2-5; 10 positions agree with TRBD1. V lost 6 bases, J lost 5 bases, and 3 bases stayed unmatched. CDR3 length: 13 residues. Germline CDR1 is MDHEN and CDR2 is SYDVKM.

By sample fraction, this clone is medium-sized (0.01 to 0.1%). Additional DNA sequences in this sample encode the identical CDR3. The chain combines TRBV7-9 with TRBJ2-7, with TRBD1 matching over 10 bases. The ends lost 5 bases at V and 2 bases at J; junction bases unmatched: 6. Per germline, CDR1 SEHNR and CDR2 FQNEAQ (reference sequence). The CDR3 spans 15 residues. The CDR3: CASSQRDRGAYEQYF. The CDR3 region has the DNA TGTGCCAGCAGCCAGAGGGACAGGGGCGCCTACGAGCAGTACTTC.

This clone occurred a few times. The chain links TRBV27 to TRBJ2-2; no definite D call. CDR3 length: 12 residues. Trimming removed 3 bases at V and 5 bases at J, with 4 bases between. Germline V CDR1 and CDR2: MNHEY, SMNVEV (reference sequence). CDR3 sequence: CASSFPTGELFF. The CDR3 DNA reads as TGTGCCAGCAGTTTCCCGACCGGGGAGCTGTTTTTT.

J is TRBJ2-5 and V is TRBV4-3; no definite D call. The end of the DNA is better explained by TRBJ2-7, so the J call may be wrong. CDR1 LGHNA and CDR2 YSLEER come from the germline V gene. The CDR3 has 13 residues. The CDR3 here is CASSQDSEDEQYF. Here the CDR3 DNA reads TGCGCCAGCAGCCAAGATAGTGAGGACGAGCAGTACTTC.

V gene TRBV11-1 combines with J gene TRBJ2-7, with D possibly matching TRBD2 (6 bases). Germline V gives CDR1 SGHAT, CDR2 FQDESV (reference sequence). V was cut by 2 bases and J by 3 bases, with 14 bases left in between. The CDR3 length is 15 residues. As DNA, the CDR3 is TGTGCCAGCAGCTTACCGGCTAGCGTTAACTACGAGCAGTACTTC. Protein sequence: CASSLPASVNYEQYF.

The chain employs TRBV6-5 and TRBJ1-4, with 9 bases that match TRBD1. Germline-derived CDR1 and CDR2 are MNHEY and SVGAGI. V was pared by 2 bases and J by 7 bases, with 2 bases of the junction left unmatched. The CDR3 contains 14 residues. CDR3: CASSYGQGSEKLFF. The CDR3 DNA follows: TGTGCCAGCAGTTACGGACAGGGGTCTGAAAAACTGTTTTTT.

Only one count was recorded for this clone. The rearrangement links TRBV9 to TRBJ2-7, with D hard to call. Trimming shortened V by 3 bases and J by 7 bases, and 32 bases separated the two germline ends. The CDR3 loop spans 19 amino acids. CDR1 and CDR2 from the germline V gene are SGDLS and YYNGEE. CDR3 residues: CASSARGGARPPPYGEQYF. The DNA for the CDR3 is TGTGCCAGCAGCGCAAGAGGTGGCGCAAGACCACCCCCGTACGGGGAGCAGTACTTC.

As concerns this clone: One junction end does not reproduce the germline sequence, and a read error may be involved. The rearrangement joins TRBV7-7 to TRBJ2-1; 9 nucleotides align to TRBD1. The germline V gene encodes CDR1 SSHAT and CDR2 FNYEAQ (reference sequence). The CDR3 covers 19 residues. The CDR3 sequence is CASSLALKYRGLTYNEQFF. The CDR3 DNA reads TGTGCTAGCAGCTTAGCCCTCAAATACAGGGGGCTTACCTACAATGAGCAGTTCTTC.

The CDR3 spells CASGWGNTEAFF. Written as DNA, the CDR3 is TGTGCCAGCGGATGGGGGAACACTGAAGCTTTCTTT. The V and J genes are TRBV5-4 and TRBJ1-1, with D unresolved. This CDR3 comprises 12 residues. Trimming stripped 7 bases from V and 1 base from J, with 8 bases between. Per germline, CDR1 SGHNT and CDR2 YYREEE (reference sequence).

The chain recombines TRBV2 with TRBJ1-5; D perhaps matches TRBD1 (6 bases). V was cut by 5 bases and J by 2 bases, with 19 bases left in between. The CDR3 is 17 residues long. The germline V gene has CDR1 SNHLY and CDR2 FYNNEI. Written as DNA, the CDR3 is TGTGCCAGCAGTAAATGGGTCCTACAGGGTCGCAATCAGCCCCAGCATTTT. Amino acid sequence: CASSKWVLQGRNQPQHF.

The chain uses TRBV5-4 and TRBJ2-4; 8 positions match TRBD1. Germline V gives CDR1 SGHNT, CDR2 YYREEE (reference sequence). This CDR3 has 15 residues. V was pared by 2 bases and J by 6 bases, with 7 bases of the junction left unmatched. The CDR3 here is CASSFMQGAGNIQYF. The DNA for the CDR3 is TGTGCCAGCAGCTTTATGCAGGGGGCGGGAAACATTCAGTACTTC.

The chain uses TRBV9 and TRBJ2-2; no definite D call. Germline V gene lookup returns CDR1 SGDLS and CDR2 YYNGEE. The CDR3 consists of 14 residues. Deletions cut 4 bases from V and 7 bases from J, with 14 bases between. The CDR3 loop reads CASSPLSADGELFF. The CDR3 DNA reads as TGTGCCAGCAGCCCGCTTTCCGCCGACGGGGAGCTGTTTTTT.

This chain connects TRBV27 to TRBJ1-2; 10 nucleotides match TRBD1. J lost 1 base, V lost 4 bases, and 18 bases had no gene match. The CDR3 sequence is 20 residues long. Germline V lookup: CDR1 MNHEY, CDR2 SMNVEV (reference sequence). CDR3 region: CASSSRPTRDRGRGNYGYTF. CDR3 in DNA: TGTGCCAGCAGTTCTCGCCCGACTCGGGACAGGGGAAGGGGTAACTATGGCTACACCTTC.

CDR3 region: CASSLGIIGGSSYNEQFF. CDR3 bases: TGTGCCAGCAGCCTGGGGATAATAGGGGGGAGCTCCTACAATGAGCAGTTCTTC. The chain joins TRBV4-2 to TRBJ2-1; D possibly matches TRBD1 or TRBD2 (6 bases each). Germline CDR1 and CDR2: LGHNA and YNFKEQ. V shed 4 bases and J shed 0 bases, with 19 bases lying between them. CDR3 length: 18 residues.

This rearrangement joins TRBV6-6 to TRBJ1-4, with D hard to call. Germline values: CDR1 MNHNY, CDR2 SVGAGI (reference sequence). The CDR3 length is 14 residues. V was trimmed by 6 bases and J by 2 bases, leaving 10 bases between them. CDR3 protein: CASSIYGTNEKLFF. CDR3 bases: TGTGCCAGCAGCATATACGGGACTAATGAAAAACTGTTTTTT.

The chain couples TRBV6-6 to TRBJ2-2; D perhaps matches TRBD2 (6 bases). Between the trimmed V and J ends, which lost 6 bases and 4 bases, there was a span of 15 bases. Germline V lookup: CDR1 MNHNY, CDR2 SVGAGI (reference sequence). This CDR3 contains 15 residues. As DNA, the CDR3 is TGTGCCAGCAGCCGGGGCCCCGGGAGCACCGGGGAGCTGTTTTTT. It encodes CASSRGPGSTGELFF.

The chain employs TRBV7-6 and TRBJ2-1; D gene unclear. The germline gives CDR1 SGHVS, CDR2 FNYEAQ. The CDR3 consists of 12 residues. V lost 1 base to trimming and J lost 6 bases, with 4 bases between them. The DNA for the CDR3 is TGTGCCAGCAGCTTAGTTAGCAATGAGCAGTTCTTC. It specifies CASSLVSNEQFF.